A selection of T cell receptor beta chains follows, all from one sample in a study of shared clonotypes between healthy human individuals. Repertoires were generated with immunoSEQ multiplex PCR, while TCRdb's copy carries only in-frame clones and drops some. The sample shows about 2.1 million clones, approximately 94% of them seen only once. The sequencing input was naive CD8+ T cells from PBMCs. These receptors were collected from a young man in good health. Some clones in this sample may be carry-over from other donors' samples. Each CDR3 is given with its conserved first and last residue. Fields, in order: clone size, D gene, J gene, V gene, CDR3 protein, CDR3 DNA. A D gene is named only where the DNA matches it firmly. Rows give clone size only sometimes, using once, few, many, or a class for an expanded clone.

clone size: .; D gene: TRBD1; J gene: TRBJ1-2; V gene: TRBV27; CDR3 protein: CASSPSPGQGLRNGYTF; CDR3 DNA: TGTGCCAGCAGCCCTTCCCCGGGACAGGGTTTGCGGAATGGCTACACCTTC
clone size: .; D gene: TRBD2; J gene: TRBJ2-1; V gene: TRBV4-2; CDR3 protein: CASSQDRVAGRNEQFF; CDR3 DNA: TGTGCCAGCAGCCAAGATAGGGTAGCGGGCCGCAATGAGCAGTTCTTC
clone size: once; D gene: .; J gene: TRBJ1-2; V gene: TRBV18; CDR3 protein: CASSPNPYTF; CDR3 DNA: TGTGCCAGCTCACCGAACCCCTACACCTTC
clone size: once; D gene: TRBD2; J gene: TRBJ2-7; V gene: TRBV7-9; CDR3 protein: CASSSTLAGPSYEQYF; CDR3 DNA: TGTGCCAGCAGCTCGACACTAGCGGGACCCTCCTACGAGCAGTACTTC
clone size: .; D gene: TRBD1; J gene: TRBJ1-1; V gene: TRBV7-9; CDR3 protein: CASSGDSLNTEAFF; CDR3 DNA: TGTGCCAGCAGCGGGGACAGTTTGAACACTGAAGCTTTCTTT
clone size: once; D gene: TRBD1; J gene: TRBJ2-1; V gene: TRBV4-3; CDR3 protein: CASSPNRGPYNEQFF; CDR3 DNA: TGCGCCAGCAGCCCGAACAGGGGTCCCTACAATGAGCAGTTCTTC
clone size: .; D gene: .; J gene: TRBJ2-7; V gene: TRBV4-1; CDR3 protein: CASSLPGREQYF; CDR3 DNA: TGCGCCAGCAGCCTTCCAGGTCGCGAGCAGTACTTC
clone size: .; D gene: TRBD2; J gene: TRBJ2-7; V gene: TRBV9; CDR3 protein: CASSVARLAGPYEQYF; CDR3 DNA: TGTGCCAGCAGCGTAGCTCGACTAGCGGGACCCTACGAGCAGTACTTC
clone size: .; D gene: TRBD1; J gene: TRBJ1-1; V gene: TRBV11-2; CDR3 protein: CASSDRGETEAFF; CDR3 DNA: TGTGCCAGCTCGGACAGGGGGGAGACTGAAGCTTTCTTT
clone size: .; D gene: .; J gene: TRBJ2-7; V gene: TRBV5-5; CDR3 protein: CASSLGPSEQYF; CDR3 DNA: TGTGCCAGCAGCTTGGGACCGAGTGAGCAGTACTTC
clone size: .; D gene: .; J gene: TRBJ2-1; V gene: TRBV11-2; CDR3 protein: CASSLVPGTTSYNEQFF; CDR3 DNA: TGTGCCAGCAGCTTAGTCCCAGGGACGACCTCCTACAATGAGCAGTTCTTC
clone size: .; D gene: .; J gene: TRBJ2-7; V gene: TRBV9; CDR3 protein: CASSAQGASYEQYF; CDR3 DNA: TGTGCCAGCAGCGCGCAGGGTGCATCCTACGAGCAGTACTTC
clone size: .; D gene: .; J gene: TRBJ2-7; V gene: TRBV9; CDR3 protein: CASSVGRDWTYEQYF; CDR3 DNA: TGTGCCAGCAGCGTGGGCCGGGACTGGACCTACGAGCAGTACTTC
clone size: .; D gene: .; J gene: TRBJ1-1; V gene: TRBV5-1; CDR3 protein: CASSSGGTEAFF; CDR3 DNA: TGCGCCAGCAGCTCGGGTGGCACTGAAGCTTTCTTT
clone size: .; D gene: .; J gene: TRBJ1-5; V gene: TRBV5-1; CDR3 protein: CASSPSGALGQPQHF; CDR3 DNA: TGCGCCAGCAGCCCCTCCGGGGCCCTCGGTCAGCCCCAGCATTTT
clone size: few; D gene: .; J gene: TRBJ1-5; V gene: TRBV4-2; CDR3 protein: CASSQVLAPNQPQHF; CDR3 DNA: TGTGCCAGCAGCCAAGTTCTCGCCCCCAATCAGCCCCAGCATTTT
clone size: .; D gene: .; J gene: TRBJ2-1; V gene: TRBV25-1; CDR3 protein: CASSESGLAGNEQFF; CDR3 DNA: TGTGCCAGCAGTGAATCCGGGCTAGCAGGCAATGAGCAGTTCTTC
clone size: .; D gene: TRBD2; J gene: TRBJ2-1; V gene: TRBV4-3; CDR3 protein: CASSQDSALETSENEQFF; CDR3 DNA: TGCGCCAGCAGCCAAGATAGCGCGTTGGAGACTAGCGAAAATGAGCAGTTCTTC
clone size: few; D gene: .; J gene: TRBJ1-1; V gene: TRBV29-1; CDR3 protein: CSIRQNTEAFF; CDR3 DNA: TGCAGCATTAGACAGAACACTGAAGCTTTCTTT
clone size: .; D gene: .; J gene: TRBJ1-2; V gene: TRBV27; CDR3 protein: CASSLSGQSNGYTF; CDR3 DNA: TGTGCCAGCAGTTTATCGGGTCAGTCTAATGGCTACACCTTC
clone size: .; D gene: .; J gene: TRBJ2-3; V gene: TRBV27; CDR3 protein: CASRLLQARTDTQYF; CDR3 DNA: TGTGCCAGCAGGCTCCTGCAGGCTAGGACAGATACGCAGTATTTT
clone size: .; D gene: TRBD2; J gene: TRBJ2-3; V gene: TRBV5-8; CDR3 protein: CASSLSAGGPDTQYF; CDR3 DNA: TGTGCCAGCAGCTTGTCAGCGGGAGGACCAGATACGCAGTATTTT
clone size: .; D gene: .; J gene: TRBJ2-5; V gene: TRBV11-2; CDR3 protein: CASSLGSGKTQYF; CDR3 DNA: TGTGCCAGCAGCTTAGGGTCTGGAAAGACCCAGTACTTC
clone size: few; D gene: .; J gene: TRBJ1-1; V gene: TRBV19; CDR3 protein: CASSSPAVNTEAFF; CDR3 DNA: TGTGCCAGTAGTTCCCCAGCGGTGAACACTGAAGCTTTCTTT
clone size: .; D gene: .; J gene: TRBJ2-1; V gene: TRBV10-3; CDR3 protein: CAIRGGANTYNEQFF; CDR3 DNA: TGTGCCATCAGGGGGGGGGCAAATACCTACAATGAGCAGTTCTTC
clone size: .; D gene: TRBD1; J gene: TRBJ1-2; V gene: TRBV28; CDR3 protein: CASQDREDHGYTF; CDR3 DNA: TGTGCCAGCCAGGACAGGGAAGATCATGGCTACACCTTC
clone size: few; D gene: .; J gene: TRBJ1-1; V gene: TRBV30; CDR3 protein: CAWSVRIAGYTEAFF; CDR3 DNA: TGTGCCTGGAGTGTACGAATCGCCGGTTACACTGAAGCTTTCTTT
clone size: .; D gene: TRBD1; J gene: TRBJ1-4; V gene: TRBV9; CDR3 protein: CASSARQGPEKLFF; CDR3 DNA: TGTGCCAGCAGCGCGAGACAGGGCCCAGAAAAACTGTTTTTT
clone size: .; D gene: .; J gene: TRBJ1-2; V gene: TRBV12-5; CDR3 protein: CASGLVMGREDYGYTF; CDR3 DNA: .
clone size: .; D gene: TRBD1; J gene: TRBJ2-2; V gene: TRBV27; CDR3 protein: CASSPQTGTGELFF; CDR3 DNA: TGTGCCAGCAGTCCCCAGACAGGGACCGGGGAGCTGTTTTTT
clone size: .; D gene: TRBD1; J gene: TRBJ1-6; V gene: TRBV27; CDR3 protein: CASSYPTGNSPLHF; CDR3 DNA: TGTGCCAGCAGTTACCCGACAGGGAATTCACCCCTCCACTTT
clone size: .; D gene: .; J gene: TRBJ2-1; V gene: TRBV6-6; CDR3 protein: CASSYAQGSIVEQFF; CDR3 DNA: TGTGCCAGCAGTTACGCGCAGGGTTCTATCGTTGAGCAGTTCTTC
clone size: once; D gene: .; J gene: TRBJ1-1; V gene: TRBV11-2; CDR3 protein: CASSLGALEAFF; CDR3 DNA: TGTGCCAGCAGCTTAGGGGCACTTGAAGCTTTCTTT
clone size: .; D gene: .; J gene: TRBJ2-7; V gene: TRBV29-1; CDR3 protein: CSVAFRSTYEQYF; CDR3 DNA: TGCAGCGTTGCTTTCAGATCCACCTACGAGCAGTACTTC
clone size: .; D gene: .; J gene: TRBJ2-1; V gene: TRBV7-9; CDR3 protein: CASTILGEDEQFF; CDR3 DNA: TGTGCCAGCACCATCTTGGGGGAGGACGAGCAGTTCTTC
clone size: .; D gene: TRBD1; J gene: TRBJ2-1; V gene: TRBV11-2; CDR3 protein: CASRRQGDNEQFF; CDR3 DNA: TGTGCCAGCAGACGACAGGGGGACAATGAGCAGTTCTTC
clone size: .; D gene: .; J gene: TRBJ2-4; V gene: TRBV6-6; CDR3 protein: CASSLDGELAKNIQYF; CDR3 DNA: TGTGCCAGCAGCTTGGACGGGGAACTAGCCAAAAACATTCAGTACTTC
clone size: .; D gene: .; J gene: TRBJ2-4; V gene: TRBV5-1; CDR3 protein: CASSLPGDPENIQYF; CDR3 DNA: TGCGCCAGCAGCTTGCCAGGGGACCCCGAAAACATTCAGTACTTC
clone size: .; D gene: TRBD2; J gene: TRBJ2-3; V gene: TRBV28; CDR3 protein: CASRDRGLLRDTQYF; CDR3 DNA: TGTGCCAGCAGGGATCGGGGACTATTGAGAGATACGCAGTATTTT
clone size: .; D gene: TRBD1; J gene: TRBJ1-5; V gene: TRBV15; CDR3 protein: CATSRGTGWVSNQPQHF; CDR3 DNA: TGTGCCACCAGCAGGGGGACAGGGTGGGTTAGCAATCAGCCCCAGCATTTT
clone size: .; D gene: .; J gene: TRBJ1-4; V gene: TRBV9; CDR3 protein: CASSPLGEREKLFF; CDR3 DNA: TGTGCCAGCAGCCCTTTAGGGGAACGAGAAAAACTGTTTTTT
clone size: .; D gene: .; J gene: TRBJ2-1; V gene: TRBV28; CDR3 protein: CASSPHLSPNEQFF; CDR3 DNA: TGTGCCAGCAGCCCTCACCTAAGCCCGAATGAGCAGTTCTTC
clone size: .; D gene: .; J gene: TRBJ2-7; V gene: TRBV4-1; CDR3 protein: CASSQDSGQGYEQYF; CDR3 DNA: TGCGCCAGCAGCCAAGATTCGGGGCAGGGCTACGAGCAGTACTTC
clone size: .; D gene: .; J gene: TRBJ2-7; V gene: TRBV28; CDR3 protein: CASSLLGESSYEQYF; CDR3 DNA: TGTGCCAGCAGTTTATTGGGGGAAAGCTCCTACGAGCAGTACTTC
clone size: .; D gene: .; J gene: TRBJ2-5; V gene: TRBV27; CDR3 protein: CASSPRTVKETQYF; CDR3 DNA: TGTGCCAGCAGTCCTAGGACCGTTAAAGAGACCCAGTACTTC
clone size: .; D gene: .; J gene: TRBJ1-2; V gene: TRBV4-3; CDR3 protein: CASSQDWKEYGYTF; CDR3 DNA: TGCGCCAGCAGCCAAGATTGGAAGGAATATGGCTACACCTTC
clone size: .; D gene: TRBD2; J gene: TRBJ2-7; V gene: TRBV6-1; CDR3 protein: CASSATSGIFGEQYF; CDR3 DNA: TGTGCCAGCAGTGCGACTAGCGGAATTTTTGGCGAGCAGTACTTC
clone size: .; D gene: .; J gene: TRBJ1-2; V gene: TRBV7-9; CDR3 protein: CASSLGFVSWGYTF; CDR3 DNA: TGTGCCAGCAGCTTAGGATTTGTCTCCTGGGGCTACACCTTC
clone size: .; D gene: .; J gene: TRBJ1-2; V gene: TRBV6-5; CDR3 protein: CASSSGTNYGYTF; CDR3 DNA: TGTGCCAGCAGCTCCGGGACTAACTATGGCTACACCTTC
clone size: once; D gene: .; J gene: TRBJ2-1; V gene: TRBV2; CDR3 protein: CASRGFVPNEQFF; CDR3 DNA: TGTGCCAGCAGGGGGTTCGTGCCCAATGAGCAGTTCTTC
clone size: .; D gene: .; J gene: TRBJ2-2; V gene: TRBV27; CDR3 protein: CASSPDRTNTGELFF; CDR3 DNA: TGTGCCAGCAGTCCCGACCGGACAAACACCGGGGAGCTGTTTTTT
clone size: .; D gene: TRBD1; J gene: TRBJ1-4; V gene: TRBV7-9; CDR3 protein: CASSPLGGGAGDEKLFF; CDR3 DNA: TGTGCCAGCAGCCCCTTGGGAGGGGGCGCGGGGGATGAAAAACTGTTTTTT